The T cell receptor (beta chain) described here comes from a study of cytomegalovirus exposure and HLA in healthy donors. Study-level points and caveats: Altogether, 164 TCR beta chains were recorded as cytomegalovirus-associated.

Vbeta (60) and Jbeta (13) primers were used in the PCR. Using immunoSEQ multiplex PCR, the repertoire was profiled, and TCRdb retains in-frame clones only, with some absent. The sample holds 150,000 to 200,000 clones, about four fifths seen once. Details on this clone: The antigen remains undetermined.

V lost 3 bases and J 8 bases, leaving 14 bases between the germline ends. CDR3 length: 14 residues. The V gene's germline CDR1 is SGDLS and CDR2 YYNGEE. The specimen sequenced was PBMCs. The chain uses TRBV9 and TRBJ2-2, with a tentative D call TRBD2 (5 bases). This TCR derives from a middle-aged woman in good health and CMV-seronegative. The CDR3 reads CASSALTRSGELFF. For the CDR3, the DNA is TGTGCCAGCAGCGCACTAACTAGGTCGGGGGAGCTGTTTTTT.